This T cell receptor (beta chain) comes out of a study of T cells in localized non-small cell lung cancer. The CDR3 sequence is 13 residues long. Germline CDR1 is GTSNPN and CDR2 is SVGIG (reference sequence). V lost 2 bases and J 4 bases, leaving 9 bases between the germline ends. Some clones are missing from TCRdb's copy, which holds only in-frame ones; the method was immunoSEQ multiplex PCR. The sample carries around 54,000 clones, around 86% recorded once. This clone was picked up one time. The sequencing used peripheral blood, collected before any cancer treatment. This clonotype was obtained from a male donor at least 60 years old with stage III squamous cell lung carcinoma. The chain employs TRBV30 and TRBJ1-5; no reliable D call. The DNA of the CDR3 is TGTGCCTGGAGTACCCAGCGGAATCAGCCCCAGCATTTT. Its protein is CAWSTQRNQPQHF.